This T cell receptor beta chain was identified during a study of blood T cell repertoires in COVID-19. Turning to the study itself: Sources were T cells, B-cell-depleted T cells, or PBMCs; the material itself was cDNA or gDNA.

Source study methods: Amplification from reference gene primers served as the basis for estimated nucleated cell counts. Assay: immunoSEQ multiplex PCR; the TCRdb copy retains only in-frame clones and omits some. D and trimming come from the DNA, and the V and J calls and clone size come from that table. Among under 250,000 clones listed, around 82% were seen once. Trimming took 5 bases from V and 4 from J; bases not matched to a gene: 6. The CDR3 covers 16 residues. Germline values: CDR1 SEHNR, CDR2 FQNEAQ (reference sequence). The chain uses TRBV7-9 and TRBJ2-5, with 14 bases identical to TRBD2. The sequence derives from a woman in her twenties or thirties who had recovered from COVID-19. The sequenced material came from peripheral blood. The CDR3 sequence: CASSPGLAGAGETQYF. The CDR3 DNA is TGTGCCAGCAGCCCGGGACTAGCGGGAGCAGGAGAGACCCAGTACTTC.